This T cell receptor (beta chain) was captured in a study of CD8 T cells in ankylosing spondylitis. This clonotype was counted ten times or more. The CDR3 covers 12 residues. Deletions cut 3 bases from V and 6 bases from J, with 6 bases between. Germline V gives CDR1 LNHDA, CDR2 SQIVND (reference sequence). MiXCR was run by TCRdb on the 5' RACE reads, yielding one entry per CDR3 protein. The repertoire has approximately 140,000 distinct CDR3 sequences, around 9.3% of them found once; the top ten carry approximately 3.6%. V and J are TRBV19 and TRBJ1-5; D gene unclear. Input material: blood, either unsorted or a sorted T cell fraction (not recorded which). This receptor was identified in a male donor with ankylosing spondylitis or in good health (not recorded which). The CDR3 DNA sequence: TGTGCCAGTAGTATTCGGCTTCAGCCCCAGCATTTT. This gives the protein CASSIRLQPQHF.